What follows is one T cell receptor beta chain and its context. Its target is not known. The data belong to a study of Ad26.COV2.S vaccination and SARS-CoV-2 variants. Overall study context: Trial arm assignment for the donor was COV1001 Ad26.COV2.S. Once or twice, 56 days apart, Ad26.COV2.S was delivered intramuscularly. Overall study findings and caveats: Researchers reported similar non-spike TCR breadth in vaccine and placebo recipients. While placebo recipients had lower spike-specific TCR breadth, vaccine recipients had more.

Trimming took 5 bases from V and 9 from J, leaving 22 bases between them. This CDR3 region has 15 residues. Germline CDR1 is SGHAT and CDR2 is FQNNGV. Sample treatment: some 20 received Ad26.COV2.S at low or high dose, single or two shots; several received placebo; per-sample allocation not given. Specimen acquisition occurred on day 63 following the initial vaccine or placebo injection. Assay used: immunoSEQ multiplex PCR; TCRdb lists only in-frame clones, some missing. Here the sample spans about half a million clones, 80% to 90% being singletons. This rearrangement joins TRBV11-2 to TRBJ1-1, with D perhaps TRBD1 (6 bases). The receptor was derived from a person aged 18-65 years who received the Ad26.COV2.S COVID-19 vaccine or a placebo. The sequencing used peripheral blood, collected in a trial of Ad26.COV2.S vaccine versus placebo. In DNA, the CDR3 is TGTGCCAGCAGCCCACACCGCAACAGACAGGCTAAAGCTTTCTTT. This codes for CASSPHRNRQAKAFF. The whole variable domain, filled in from reference TRBV11-2 and TRBJ1-1, reads EAGVAQSPRYKIIEKRQSVAFWCNPISGHATLYWYQQILGQGPKLLIQFQNNGVVDDSQLPKDRFSAERLKGVDSTLKIQPAKLEDSAVYLCASSPHRNRQAKAFFGQGTRLTVV.